This entry lists 25 T cell receptor beta chains sequenced from one sample in a study of blood T cell repertoires in COVID-19. TCRdb keeps only in-frame clones here, not all; method: immunoSEQ multiplex PCR. This table has some 45,000 clones, under 85% appearing once. The sample was peripheral blood. These receptor sequences come from an older man in a cohort sampled during active COVID-19.

Here the CDR3 reads CASSYSMRDRANYGYTF. The CDR3 bases are TGTGCCAGCAGTTACTCGATGCGTGACAGGGCTAACTATGGCTACACCTTC. This chain joins TRBV6-2 or TRBV6-3 and TRBJ1-2; 7 bases are a match to TRBD1. Germline values: CDR1 MNHEY, CDR2 SVGEGT. This CDR3 is 17 amino acids long. Germline trimming cut 0 bases from V and 0 bases from J; bases unmatched to any gene: 7.

This sequence joins TRBV11-2 and TRBJ2-3, with 7 bases that match TRBD2. The J segment lost 7 bases and the V segment lost 0 bases, leaving 4 bases of the junction unmatched. The germline CDR1 and CDR2 sequences are SGHAT and FQNNGV. The CDR3 has 14 residues. This CDR3 is CASSLEASGHTQYF. The CDR3 DNA reads TGTGCCAGCAGCTTAGAGGCTAGCGGTCATACGCAGTATTTT.

The chain links TRBV2 to TRBJ1-1, with a weak D call TRBD1 (5 bases). CDR1 SNHLY and CDR2 FYNNEI come from the germline V gene. Trimming removed 8 bases from V and 5 bases from J, with 15 bases in between. This CDR3 is 13 amino acids long. CDR3 DNA: TGTGCCAGCGGGGCAGACCCGAGGACTGAAGCTTTCTTT. Amino acid sequence: CASGADPRTEAFF.

The chain is built from TRBV9 and TRBJ2-1, with TRBD1 matching 7 bases. Germline V gives CDR1 SGDLS, CDR2 YYNGEE. The CDR3 spans 14 residues. Unmatched junction bases numbered 13, after V lost 4 bases and J lost 12 bases. The CDR3 DNA is TGTGCCAGCAGCCCCTTAGGACAGGCCGATGGGCAGTTCTTC. Residues: CASSPLGQADGQFF.

V is TRBV5-6 and J is TRBJ1-1, with D unresolved. Germline loops: CDR1 SGHDT, CDR2 YYEEEE. This CDR3 comprises 15 residues. The V end was cut by 3 bases, the J end by 6 bases, with 18 bases between. The CDR3 sequence is CASSSVGRSRPEAFF. The CDR3 DNA reads TGTGCCAGCAGCTCCGTTGGCCGTAGCAGACCTGAAGCTTTCTTT.

This clone was seen only a few times. The chain has TRBV4-1 and TRBJ2-7; 9 bases are shared with TRBD1. With 4 bases clipped from V and 5 bases from J, the junction kept 9 bases outside the gene matches. Looked up from germline, CDR1 is MGHRA and CDR2 is YSYEKL. The CDR3 extends over 15 amino acids. CDR3 protein: CASSLSWTGADEQYF. The CDR3 DNA sequence: TGCGCCAGCAGCCTATCTTGGACAGGGGCGGACGAGCAGTACTTC.

The gene calls are TRBV5-1 and TRBJ2-5; 7 bases are shared with TRBD1. The CDR3 runs 15 residues. The ends lost 4 bases at V and 5 bases at J; junction bases unmatched: 11. CDR1 and CDR2 (germline): SGHRS, YFSETQ. The CDR3 is CASSINTGAGETQYF. CDR3 nucleotide sequence: TGCGCCAGCAGCATAAACACAGGGGCCGGGGAGACCCAGTACTTC.

The V gene is TRBV5-1, the J gene TRBJ1-1; D possibly corresponds to TRBD1 (6 bases). The CDR3 totals 14 residues. The V gene lost 0 bases and the J gene lost 6 bases, with 12 bases spanning the gap. CDR1 and CDR2 (germline): SGHRS, YFSETQ. CDR3 sequence reads: CASSLGQDWAEAFF. CDR3 bases: TGCGCCAGCAGCTTGGGACAGGATTGGGCTGAAGCTTTCTTT.

V and J are TRBV29-1 and TRBJ2-5; D is perhaps TRBD1 (5 bases). Germline V gene sequence: CDR1 SQVTM, CDR2 ANQGSEA. V was cut by 3 bases and J by 2 bases, with 7 bases left in between. The CDR3 has 12 residues. CDR3 amino acids: CSVETEQETQYF. The CDR3 coding sequence is TGCAGCGTTGAGACAGAGCAAGAGACCCAGTACTTC.

The CDR3: CASRPTRSSTDTQYF. DNA for the CDR3: TGTGCCAGCAGACCCACCAGGTCTAGCACAGATACGCAGTATTTT. The chain recombines TRBV11-2 with TRBJ2-3; unclear D gene. The CDR3 is 15 amino acids. Per germline, CDR1 SGHAT and CDR2 FQNNGV. V lost 6 bases to trimming and J lost 0 bases, with 13 bases between them.

This chain links TRBV5-5 with TRBJ2-7, with a tentative D call TRBD1 (5 bases). Trimming removed 3 bases at V and 6 bases at J, with 10 bases between. In germline, CDR1 is SGHKS, CDR2 YYEKEE (reference sequence). The CDR3 is 12 residues long. CDR3 in amino acids: CASSWQGAEQYF. CDR3 nucleotides: TGTGCCAGCAGCTGGCAGGGTGCCGAGCAGTACTTC.

The CDR3 is CASSPPRTSTNEKLFF. For the CDR3, the DNA is TGTGCCAGCAGTCCGCCACGGACATCAACTAATGAAAAACTGTTTTTT. This chain links TRBV28 with TRBJ1-4; D is possibly TRBD1 (5 bases). CDR3 size: 16 residues. Germline CDR1 and CDR2: MDHEN and SYDVKM. Trimming shortened V by 5 bases and J by 0 bases, and 13 bases separated the two germline ends.

The chain is built from TRBV11-2 and TRBJ2-6; 7 nucleotides align to TRBD1. Germline V gives CDR1 SGHAT, CDR2 FQNNGV. Trimming removed 5 bases from V and 2 bases from J; junction bases left unmatched: 3. This CDR3 is built from 15 residues. CDR3 nucleotides: TGTGCCAGCAGCGTAGGGGGCACTGGGGCCAACGTCCTGACTTTC. This encodes CASSVGGTGANVLTF.

The genes are TRBV19 and TRBJ2-2; D is perhaps TRBD2 (6 bases). The germline CDR1 and CDR2 sequences are LNHDA and SQIVND (reference sequence). The CDR3 contains 15 residues. V was pared by 1 base and J by 3 bases, with 9 bases between. The CDR3 DNA follows: TGTGCCAGTAGTATAGTCGGGACTGACACCGGGGAGCTGTTTTTT. Its translation: CASSIVGTDTGELFF.

The genes are TRBV30 and TRBJ1-2, with TRBD1 as a possible D gene (6 bases). V was cut by 2 bases and J by 10 bases, with 17 bases left in between. Germline lookup yields CDR1 GTSNPN and CDR2 SVGIG (reference sequence). The CDR3 is 13 residues long. The CDR3 bases are TGTGCCTGGAGTAGGATACAGGGAACATTCTACACCTTC. The encoded protein is CAWSRIQGTFYTF.

The gene calls are TRBV18 and TRBJ2-7, with D maybe TRBD2 (6 bases). This CDR3 spans 13 amino acids. From germline, CDR1 is KGHSH and CDR2 LQKENI. The germline V and J ends were trimmed by 3 bases and 7 bases, with 13 bases remaining between them. The CDR3 is CASSPGGNREQYF. The CDR3, as DNA: TGTGCCAGCTCACCGGGGGGAAATCGGGAGCAGTACTTC.

This clone was counted once. The chain recombines TRBV6-1 with TRBJ1-2; 9 bases match TRBD1. The CDR3 totals 15 residues. Germline CDR1 and CDR2: MNHNS and SASEGT. V was pared by 2 bases and J by 8 bases, with 9 bases of the junction left unmatched. CDR3 loop: CASSETGQGAYGYTF. The DNA of the CDR3 is TGTGCCAGCAGTGAAACGGGACAGGGTGCGTACGGCTACACCTTC.

The chain combines TRBV5-8 with TRBJ2-1, with 12 positions matching TRBD1. The germline V gene has CDR1 SGHTS and CDR2 YDEGEE. The CDR3 has 16 amino acids. J gave up 10 bases and V 0 bases, and 8 bases lay outside the gene matches. CDR3 loop: CASSLVVGQGAGEQFF. The CDR3 region has the DNA TGTGCCAGCAGCTTGGTTGTGGGACAGGGGGCAGGGGAGCAGTTCTTC.

The chain has TRBV5-1 and TRBJ1-1, with D perhaps matching TRBD1 (6 bases). The germline V and J ends were trimmed by 4 bases and 1 base, with 14 bases remaining between them. Per germline, CDR1 SGHRS and CDR2 YFSETQ. This CDR3 region has 15 residues. CDR3 residues: CASSPRQAPNTEAFF. CDR3 DNA: TGCGCCAGCAGCCCAAGACAGGCCCCGAACACTGAAGCTTTCTTT.

This clone showed up just once. J is TRBJ1-5 and V is TRBV21-1; the table's TRBD1 call for D was not verified on the DNA. TRBV21-1 is classified as a pseudogene. The CDR3 runs 17 residues. The CDR3 nucleotides are TGTGCCAGCAGCAAGTCGGTCAGGGATAAGAGCAATCAGCCCCAGCATTTT. Protein: CASSKSVRDKSNQPQHF.

This chain connects TRBV4-1 to TRBJ2-1, with 12 bases identical to TRBD2. Germline trimming cut 0 bases from V and 6 bases from J; bases unmatched to any gene: 6. The CDR3 consists of 17 residues. CDR1 is MGHRA, CDR2 YSYEKL, per germline. The CDR3, as DNA: TGCGCCAGCAGCCAAGATTGGGGGACTAGCGGGCGCAATGAGCAGTTCTTC. Residues: CASSQDWGTSGRNEQFF.

Only one count was recorded for this clone. The chain is built from TRBV2 and TRBJ2-3; TRBD2 agrees at 12 bases. The CDR3 runs 16 residues. The J segment lost 2 bases and the V segment lost 5 bases, leaving 5 bases of the junction unmatched. Germline CDR1 and CDR2: SNHLY and FYNNEI. The CDR3 loop is CASSFLAGGYTDTQYF. For the CDR3, the DNA is TGTGCCAGCAGTTTCCTAGCGGGGGGGTACACAGATACGCAGTATTTT.

This clone was found once. One end of the junction is discordant with germline, which a read error may explain. The chain recombines TRBV28 with TRBJ2-3, with D possibly TRBD1 on 5 matching bases. Germline assignment: CDR1 MDHEN and CDR2 SYDVKM. The CDR3 runs to 21 residues. In DNA form, the CDR3 reads TGTGCCAGCAGTTCGGCAGGGTGGGGAAGGGAAAAACACTCGAGCAGAGATACGCAGTATTTT. Its translation is CASSSAGWGREKHSSRDTQYF. Full variable domain (remainder filled in from reference TRBV28 and TRBJ2-3): DVKVTQSSRYLVKRTGEKVFLECVQDMDHENMFWYRQDPGLGLRLIYFSYDVKMKEKGDIPEGYSVSREKKERFSLILESASTNQTSMYLCASSSAGWGREKHSSRDTQYFGPGTRLTVL.

The CDR3 sequence is CAISSGGVTNSPLHF. Written as DNA, the CDR3 is TGTGCCATCAGTTCAGGAGGGGTAACGAATTCACCCCTCCACTTT. V is TRBV10-3 and J is TRBJ1-6; a weak D match, TRBD1 (5 bases). V was pared by 5 bases and J by 7 bases, with 15 bases between. The CDR3 has 15 residues. Germline V gene data show CDR1 as ENHRY and CDR2 as SYGVKD.

This sequence joins TRBV7-9 and TRBJ2-1; D call uncertain. CDR1 and CDR2 from the germline V gene are SEHNR and FQNEAQ (reference sequence). The V end was cut by 5 bases, the J end by 0 bases, with 11 bases between. The CDR3 runs 15 residues. CDR3 DNA sequence: TGTGCCAGCAGCCCTCTCCCCAGCTCCTACAATGAGCAGTTCTTC. It translates to CASSPLPSSYNEQFF.